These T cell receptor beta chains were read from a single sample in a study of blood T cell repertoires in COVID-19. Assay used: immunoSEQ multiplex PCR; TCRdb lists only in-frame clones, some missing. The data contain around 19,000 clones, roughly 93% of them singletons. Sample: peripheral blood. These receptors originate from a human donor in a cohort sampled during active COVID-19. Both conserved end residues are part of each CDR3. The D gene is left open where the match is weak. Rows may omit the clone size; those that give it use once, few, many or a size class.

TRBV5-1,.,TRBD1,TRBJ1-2,TGCGCCAGCAGCCTTCAACCGGGACAGGGGCCCGAAGGCTACACCTTC,CASSLQPGQGPEGYTF
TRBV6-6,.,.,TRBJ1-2,TGTGCCAGCCGACAGGTCCCCGGCAGTGGCTACACCTTC,CASRQVPGSGYTF
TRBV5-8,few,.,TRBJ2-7,TGTGCCAGCAACCGGAGGAGGGCCGAGCAGTACTTC,CASNRRRAEQYF
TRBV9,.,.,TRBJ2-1,TGTGCCAGCAGCGTAGGAGGTTACTCTTACAATGAGCAGTTCTTC,CASSVGGYSYNEQFF
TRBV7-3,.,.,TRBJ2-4,TGTGCCAGCAGCCCAGGGCCAACCAAAAACATTCAGTACTTC,CASSPGPTKNIQYF
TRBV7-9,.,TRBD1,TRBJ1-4,TGTGCCAGCAGCTTAGCACAGGGGGGTGAAAAACTGTTTTTT,CASSLAQGGEKLFF
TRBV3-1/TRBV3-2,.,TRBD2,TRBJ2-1,TGTGCCAGCAGATCAGCGGGGGGGCAGGGTGAGCAGTTCTTC,CASRSAGGQGEQFF
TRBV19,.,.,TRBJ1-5,TGTGCCAGTACCGACAGATTTAGCAATCAGCCCCAGCATTTT,CASTDRFSNQPQHF
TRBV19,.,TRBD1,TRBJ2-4,TGTGCCAGTAGTTCGGGACAGGGGAGAAGGTACTCCAAAAACATTCAGTACTTC,CASSSGQGRRYSKNIQYF
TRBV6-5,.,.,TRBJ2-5,TGTGCCAGCCACGTCGGGTCCTACCAAGAGACCCAGTACTTC,CASHVGSYQETQYF
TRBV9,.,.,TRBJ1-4,TGTGCCAGCAGCGTAGCTCCTCAGGGGCGCGGTAATGAAAAACTGTTTTTT,CASSVAPQGRGNEKLFF
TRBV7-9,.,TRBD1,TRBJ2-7,TGTGCCAGCAGCTTATCGGACAGGGGGTACTACGAGCAGTACTTC,CASSLSDRGYYEQYF
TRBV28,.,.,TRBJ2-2,TGTGCCAGCAGTCCTCGTTTCCCCGGGGAGCTGTTTTTT,CASSPRFPGELFF
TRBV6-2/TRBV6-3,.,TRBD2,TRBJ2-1,TGTGCCAGCAGTTACGCGAGGCGGGAGGGCCTCTACAATGAGCAGTTCTTC,CASSYARREGLYNEQFF
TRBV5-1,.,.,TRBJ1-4,TGCGCCAGCAGCTTGGAGGCGGGGATGGGTGAAAAACTGTTTTTT,CASSLEAGMGEKLFF
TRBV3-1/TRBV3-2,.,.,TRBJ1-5,TGTGCCAGCAGTCGGGGGGGAGGCCAGCCCCAGCATTTT,CASSRGGGQPQHF
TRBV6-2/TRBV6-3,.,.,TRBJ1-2,TGTGCCAGCAGTTCCCTCGGGAGGGGGAGCTATGGCTACACCTTC,CASSSLGRGSYGYTF
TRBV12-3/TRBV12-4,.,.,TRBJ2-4,TGTGCCAGCAGTCCCAGTCCACAAAACATTCAGTACTTC,CASSPSPQNIQYF
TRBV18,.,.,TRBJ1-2,TGTGCCAGCTCCCAGGGTATCGACTATGGCTACACCTTC,CASSQGIDYGYTF
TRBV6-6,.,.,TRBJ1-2,TGTGCCAGCAGATTAGTAAATGGCTACACCTTC,CASRLVNGYTF
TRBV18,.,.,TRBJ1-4,TGTGCCAGCTCACCACCGGCTCAGGGGAATGAAAAACTGTTTTTT,CASSPPAQGNEKLFF
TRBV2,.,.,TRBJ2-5,TGTGCCAGCAGTGTGACTACACTACAGGAGACCCAGTACTTC,CASSVTTLQETQYF
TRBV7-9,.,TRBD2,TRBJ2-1,TGTGCCAGCAGCTCCGGACTAGCGGGAGGTTGGAATGAGCAGTTCTTC,CASSSGLAGGWNEQFF
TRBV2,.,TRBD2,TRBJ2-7,TGTGCCAGTAGTGGCTATGGGGGGACTAGCGGGAGGCCCTCCTACGAGCAGTACTTC,CASSGYGGTSGRPSYEQYF
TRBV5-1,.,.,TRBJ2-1,TGCGCCAGCAGCCCAGAAGGCGGGTCCTACAATGAGCAGTTCTTC,CASSPEGGSYNEQFF
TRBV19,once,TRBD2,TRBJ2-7,TGTGCCAGTAGTAATCCTAGCGGGTTTTCCTACGAGCAGTACTTC,CASSNPSGFSYEQYF
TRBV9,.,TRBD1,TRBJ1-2,TGTGCCAGCAGCCCCCAAGGACAGGGGAACTATGGCTACACCTTC,CASSPQGQGNYGYTF
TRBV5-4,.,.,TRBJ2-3,TGTGCCAGCAGCCTTGGACCTCAGGGTACGCAGTATTTT,CASSLGPQGTQYF
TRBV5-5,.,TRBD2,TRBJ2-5,TGTGCCAGCAGCTCCCCGGGACTAGCGGAACAAGAGACCCAGTACTTC,CASSSPGLAEQETQYF
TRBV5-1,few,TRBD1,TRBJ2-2,TGCGCCAGCAGACCGACGACAGGGCAAACCGGGGAGCTGTTTTTT,CASRPTTGQTGELFF
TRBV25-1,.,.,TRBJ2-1,TGTGCCAGCAGCCAGCAGGGAATCCTCAGAAACAATGAGCAGTTCTTC,CASSQQGILRNNEQFF
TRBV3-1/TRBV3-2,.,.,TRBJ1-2,TGTGCCAGCAGCCAAGATAAGAGGATCTCTGGCTACACCTTC,CASSQDKRISGYTF
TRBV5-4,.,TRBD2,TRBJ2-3,TGTGCCAGCAGCTTGAGCGGGGGCCACCCCACAGATACGCAGTATTTT,CASSLSGGHPTDTQYF
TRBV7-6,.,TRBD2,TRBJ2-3,TGTGCCAGCAGCTCCGGGGGGGCGAAAACAGATACGCAGTATTTT,CASSSGGAKTDTQYF
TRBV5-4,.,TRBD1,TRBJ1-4,TGTGCCAGCAGCTTTGGGGGGACAGGGGTTGCAACTAATGAAAAACTGTTTTTT,CASSFGGTGVATNEKLFF
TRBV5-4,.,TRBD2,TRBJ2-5,TGTGCCAGCAGCAATAGCGGGAGAGGAGAGACCCAGTACTTC,CASSNSGRGETQYF
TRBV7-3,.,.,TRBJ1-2,TGTGCCAGCAGCTTAACAGGGGGCTATGGCTACACCTTC,CASSLTGGYGYTF